These 3 T cell receptor beta chains share one sample of origin, sequenced in a study of blood T cells in healthy people across ages. Sample-barcoded 5' priming and a J-beta primer mix drove a second PCR of 7 to 11 cycles. TCRdb reprocessed the 5' RACE reads with MiXCR, giving one entry per CDR3 protein. The table shows more than 650,000 distinct CDR3 sequences, with less than 70% occurring only once. Sequences were obtained from blood. These receptors were obtained from an elderly man in good health.

CDR3 coding DNA: TGCAGTGCTGACGGGGCGACTAGCGGGCCGAATGAGCAGTTCTTC. Translation: CSADGATSGPNEQFF. This sequence joins TRBV20-1 and TRBJ2-1; 10 positions agree with TRBD2. Germline CDR1 and CDR2: DFQATT and SNEGSKA (reference sequence). V was clipped by 5 bases and J by 7 bases; unmatched bases: 11. There are 15 residues in the CDR3.

This clonotype was picked up a small number of times. The chain is built from TRBV12-3 or TRBV12-4 and TRBJ1-2; 7 bases line up with TRBD1. V lost 6 bases, J lost 4 bases, and 8 bases stayed unmatched. This CDR3 contains 14 residues. CDR3 nucleotides: TGTGCCAGCAGACTCGGACAGGAGGGCTATGGCTACACCTTC. This sequence encodes CASRLGQEGYGYTF.

The chain's CDR3 is CSATQTSGRGNEQYF. The CDR3 nucleotides are TGCAGTGCTACCCAGACTAGCGGGAGGGGTAATGAGCAGTACTTC. V gene TRBV20-1 combines with J gene TRBJ2-5, with TRBD2 identical over 14 bases. Looked up from germline, CDR1 is DFQATT and CDR2 is SNEGSKA (reference sequence). The CDR3 extends over 15 amino acids. The J segment lost 11 bases and the V segment lost 4 bases, leaving 12 bases of the junction unmatched.